This is a list of T cell receptor beta chains from one sample in a study of cytomegalovirus exposure and HLA in healthy donors. TCRdb keeps only in-frame clones here, not all; method: immunoSEQ multiplex PCR. This table has about 160,000 clones, about four fifths appearing once. Sequenced sample: PBMCs. All receptors derive from a man aged 25 to 40 in good health and CMV-seronegative. Each CDR3 is given with its conserved first and last residue. The D gene is left open where the match is weak. Expanded clones are given a class, and other clones once, few, many or no size at all.

V gene: TRBV6-5
J gene: TRBJ2-1
clone size: NA
D gene: TRBD2
CDR3 protein: CASIAGGAYNEQFF
CDR3 DNA: TGTGCCAGCATCGCGGGGGGGGCCTACAATGAGCAGTTCTTC

V gene: TRBV13
J gene: TRBJ2-3
clone size: NA
D gene: NA
CDR3 protein: CASSPYITDTQYF
CDR3 DNA: TGTGCCAGCAGCCCATACATCACAGATACGCAGTATTTT

V gene: TRBV30
J gene: TRBJ1-4
clone size: NA
D gene: TRBD1
CDR3 protein: CAWSVHGQGNEKLFF
CDR3 DNA: TGTGCCTGGAGTGTACACGGACAGGGAAATGAAAAACTGTTTTTT

V gene: TRBV7-9
J gene: TRBJ2-2
clone size: NA
D gene: TRBD2
CDR3 protein: CASSYGAGTGELFF
CDR3 DNA: TGTGCCAGCAGCTACGGAGCGGGGACCGGGGAGCTGTTTTTT

V gene: TRBV30
J gene: TRBJ1-1
clone size: NA
D gene: TRBD1
CDR3 protein: CAFRGLNTEAFF
CDR3 DNA: TGTGCCTTTAGGGGGCTTAACACTGAAGCTTTCTTT

V gene: TRBV28
J gene: TRBJ1-2
clone size: NA
D gene: TRBD1
CDR3 protein: CASRDRGILGYTF
CDR3 DNA: TGTGCCAGCCGGGACAGGGGAATTCTAGGCTACACCTTC

V gene: TRBV28
J gene: TRBJ1-1
clone size: NA
D gene: NA
CDR3 protein: CASSSGTEAFF
CDR3 DNA: TGTGCCAGCAGTTCAGGGACTGAAGCTTTCTTT

V gene: TRBV28
J gene: TRBJ1-2
clone size: NA
D gene: TRBD1
CDR3 protein: CASRGSQGPGYGYTF
CDR3 DNA: TGTGCCAGCAGAGGATCACAGGGGCCGGGGTATGGCTACACCTTC

V gene: TRBV2
J gene: TRBJ1-5
clone size: NA
D gene: NA
CDR3 protein: CASSTGYGQPQHF
CDR3 DNA: TGTGCCAGCAGTACAGGGTACGGGCAGCCCCAGCATTTT

V gene: TRBV18
J gene: TRBJ2-5
clone size: NA
D gene: TRBD2
CDR3 protein: CASSPGGEGHQTQYF
CDR3 DNA: TGTGCCAGCTCCCCGGGGGGAGAGGGCCACCAGACCCAGTACTTC

V gene: TRBV7-9
J gene: TRBJ2-7
clone size: NA
D gene: NA
CDR3 protein: CSSSSSSYEQYF
CDR3 DNA: TGTTCCAGCAGCTCCAGCTCCTACGAGCAGTACTTC

V gene: TRBV29-1
J gene: TRBJ1-1
clone size: NA
D gene: TRBD1
CDR3 protein: CSVRSGTANTEAFF
CDR3 DNA: TGCAGCGTTCGGTCTGGGACAGCGAACACTGAAGCTTTCTTT

V gene: TRBV11-3
J gene: TRBJ1-5
clone size: once
D gene: NA
CDR3 protein: CASSLDLKGVSNQPQHF
CDR3 DNA: TGTGCCAGCAGCTTAGATTTGAAAGGGGTTAGCAATCAGCCCCAGCATTTT

V gene: TRBV6-1
J gene: TRBJ2-7
clone size: NA
D gene: NA
CDR3 protein: CASSETARAYEQYF
CDR3 DNA: TGTGCCAGCAGTGAGACAGCACGGGCCTACGAGCAGTACTTC

V gene: TRBV6-1
J gene: TRBJ2-7
clone size: once
D gene: TRBD1
CDR3 protein: CASRWDRDYEQYF
CDR3 DNA: TGTGCCAGCAGATGGGACAGGGACTACGAGCAGTACTTC

V gene: TRBV28
J gene: TRBJ2-7
clone size: NA
D gene: NA
CDR3 protein: CASSFILSAYEQYF
CDR3 DNA: TGTGCCAGCAGTTTTATCCTGTCGGCCTACGAGCAGTACTTC

V gene: TRBV5-4
J gene: TRBJ2-5
clone size: NA
D gene: TRBD2
CDR3 protein: CASSLFGAGRIRLQETQYF
CDR3 DNA: TGTGCCAGCAGCTTGTTTGGAGCGGGACGAATTAGGTTGCAAGAGACCCAGTACTTC

V gene: TRBV30
J gene: TRBJ1-5
clone size: NA
D gene: NA
CDR3 protein: CAWSAGSAPNQPQHF
CDR3 DNA: TGTGCCTGGAGTGCAGGTTCCGCGCCAAATCAGCCCCAGCATTTT

V gene: TRBV7-9
J gene: TRBJ1-2
clone size: NA
D gene: NA
CDR3 protein: CASSPGVDGYTF
CDR3 DNA: TGTGCCAGCAGCCCAGGGGTTGATGGCTACACCTTC

V gene: TRBV19
J gene: TRBJ2-3
clone size: NA
D gene: NA
CDR3 protein: CASSMGGGDTDTQYF
CDR3 DNA: TGTGCCAGTAGTATGGGAGGGGGTGACACAGATACGCAGTATTTT

V gene: TRBV7-8
J gene: TRBJ2-3
clone size: once
D gene: NA
CDR3 protein: CASSQWERTDRVSTDTQYF
CDR3 DNA: TGTGCCAGCAGCCAGTGGGAACGAACGGACAGAGTTAGCACAGATACGCAGTATTTT

V gene: TRBV18
J gene: TRBJ2-5
clone size: NA
D gene: TRBD1
CDR3 protein: CASSRDRVQEPQYF
CDR3 DNA: TGTGCCAGCTCACGAGACAGGGTACAAGAGCCCCAGTACTTC

V gene: TRBV27
J gene: TRBJ2-1
clone size: NA
D gene: TRBD2
CDR3 protein: CASGLAAYNEQFF
CDR3 DNA: TGTGCCAGCGGACTAGCGGCCTACAATGAGCAGTTCTTC

V gene: TRBV7-9
J gene: TRBJ2-7
clone size: NA
D gene: NA
CDR3 protein: CASSFSQIYYEQYF
CDR3 DNA: TGTGCTAGCAGCTTCTCGCAGATTTACTACGAGCAGTACTTC

V gene: TRBV10-1
J gene: TRBJ2-3
clone size: NA
D gene: TRBD2
CDR3 protein: CASSGTSGVEDTQYF
CDR3 DNA: TGCGCCAGCTCCGGGACTAGCGGGGTTGAAGATACGCAGTATTTT

V gene: TRBV11-2
J gene: TRBJ1-2
clone size: NA
D gene: TRBD1
CDR3 protein: CASRAGGLANYGYTF
CDR3 DNA: TGTGCCAGCCGGGCAGGGGGCCTGGCTAACTATGGCTACACCTTC

V gene: TRBV7-2
J gene: TRBJ2-1
clone size: NA
D gene: TRBD1
CDR3 protein: CASSKGGQGADNEQFF
CDR3 DNA: TGTGCCAGCAGCAAAGGCGGACAGGGGGCGGACAATGAGCAGTTCTTC

V gene: TRBV9
J gene: TRBJ2-1
clone size: NA
D gene: NA
CDR3 protein: CASGTGAAGQFF
CDR3 DNA: TGTGCCAGCGGGACTGGAGCCGCGGGGCAGTTCTTC

V gene: TRBV4-1
J gene: TRBJ2-2
clone size: NA
D gene: NA
CDR3 protein: CASTGETGELFF
CDR3 DNA: TGCGCCAGCACCGGGGAAACCGGGGAGCTGTTTTTT

V gene: TRBV28
J gene: TRBJ2-3
clone size: NA
D gene: NA
CDR3 protein: CASSFLRFPSTDTQYF
CDR3 DNA: TGTGCCAGCAGTTTTCTACGGTTTCCGAGCACAGATACGCAGTATTTT

V gene: TRBV9
J gene: TRBJ2-3
clone size: once
D gene: TRBD2
CDR3 protein: CASSTSEREITDTQYF
CDR3 DNA: TGTGCCAGCAGCACCTCCGAGCGGGAGATCACAGATACGCAGTATTTT

V gene: TRBV5-6
J gene: TRBJ1-3
clone size: NA
D gene: TRBD1
CDR3 protein: CASSSGQLGNTIYF
CDR3 DNA: TGTGCCAGCAGCTCGGGACAGCTCGGAAACACCATATATTTT

V gene: TRBV19
J gene: TRBJ1-5
clone size: few
D gene: TRBD1
CDR3 protein: CASKARGQGYQPQHF
CDR3 DNA: TGTGCCAGTAAGGCCAGGGGGCAGGGTTATCAGCCCCAGCATTTT

V gene: TRBV7-2
J gene: TRBJ1-2
clone size: NA
D gene: NA
CDR3 protein: CASSLKLAGGNYGYTF
CDR3 DNA: TGTGCCAGCAGCTTAAAGCTCGCGGGAGGTAACTATGGCTACACCTTC

V gene: TRBV27
J gene: TRBJ1-1
clone size: NA
D gene: NA
CDR3 protein: CASSWGMNTEAFF
CDR3 DNA: TGTGCCAGCAGTTGGGGCATGAACACTGAAGCTTTCTTT

V gene: TRBV5-8
J gene: TRBJ1-4
clone size: NA
D gene: NA
CDR3 protein: CASSPGSATNEKLFF
CDR3 DNA: TGTGCCAGCAGCCCCGGGAGCGCAACTAATGAAAAACTGTTTTTT

V gene: TRBV29-1
J gene: TRBJ2-5
clone size: NA
D gene: TRBD2
CDR3 protein: CSVGGRAVETQYF
CDR3 DNA: TGCAGCGTTGGAGGGAGGGCGGTGGAGACCCAGTACTTC

V gene: TRBV20-1
J gene: TRBJ2-7
clone size: NA
D gene: NA
CDR3 protein: CSALGQGSQYF
CDR3 DNA: TGCAGTGCCCTGGGCCAGGGATCGCAGTACTTC

V gene: TRBV7-9
J gene: TRBJ1-2
clone size: NA
D gene: NA
CDR3 protein: CASSPVERLRYGYTF
CDR3 DNA: TGTGCCAGCAGCCCCGTTGAGCGGCTACGCTATGGCTACACCTTC

V gene: TRBV4-1
J gene: TRBJ2-1
clone size: NA
D gene: TRBD2
CDR3 protein: CASSQLAGVGNEQFF
CDR3 DNA: TGCGCCAGCAGCCAACTAGCGGGAGTGGGCAATGAGCAGTTCTTC

V gene: TRBV11-2
J gene: TRBJ2-4
clone size: NA
D gene: NA
CDR3 protein: CASSLGSIQYF
CDR3 DNA: TGTGCCAGCAGCTTAGGCAGTATTCAGTACTTC